This TCR beta chain was captured by sequencing in a study of CDR3 diversity in severe acne. A single record per CDR3 protein comes from TCRdb applying MiXCR to the PCR reads. The sample lists more than 80,000 distinct CDR3 sequences, roughly 49% occurring once. The CDR3 is made up of 14 amino acids. Germline V lookup: CDR1 GTSNPN, CDR2 SVGIG (reference sequence). The V end lost 5 bases, the J end lost 1 base, and 14 bases lay between the germline ends. This sequence originates from a male donor with severe acne vulgaris. The chain carries TRBV30 and TRBJ1-1; D is possibly TRBD1 (5 bases). Sequencing was carried out using blood. CDR3 amino acids: CAWGHRNSNTEAFF. CDR3 sequence (DNA): TGTGCCTGGGGACACCGAAATTCGAACACTGAAGCTTTCTTT.